These T cell receptor beta chains were read from a single sample in a study of Graves' ophthalmopathy and Graves' hyperthyroidism. TCRdb itself ran the multiplex PCR reads through MiXCR, one entry per CDR3 protein. The repertoire holds a few hundred thousand distinct CDR3 sequences, with 15% as singletons. Sequenced input: peripheral blood. The receptors here all came from a woman between 18 and 30 years old with stable Graves' hyperthyroidism. CDR3s include the opening cysteine and the closing phenylalanine or tryptophan. D genes are given only for firm matches. The size of a clone is reported for some rows only, either as once, few or many, or as a class for expanded clones.

d_call: .
v_call: TRBV15
clone_size: many
j_call: TRBJ2-5
cdr3_nt: TGTGCCACCAGCAGAGATAAGTCGGGAAAGACCCAGTACTTC
cdr3_aa: CATSRDKSGKTQYF

d_call: .
v_call: TRBV29-1
clone_size: many
j_call: TRBJ1-2
cdr3_nt: TGCAGCGTTGGGGGACTGAGGGGCTACACCTTC
cdr3_aa: CSVGGLRGYTF

d_call: .
v_call: TRBV12-3/TRBV12-4
clone_size: many
j_call: TRBJ2-4
cdr3_nt: TGTGCCAGCAGTTTAAATTTAGCCAAAAACATTCAGTACTTC
cdr3_aa: CASSLNLAKNIQYF

d_call: TRBD2
v_call: TRBV6-2/TRBV6-3
clone_size: .
j_call: TRBJ2-5
cdr3_nt: TGTGCCAGCAGTTTCACTAGCGGGGGGACCCAAGAGACCCAGTACTTC
cdr3_aa: CASSFTSGGTQETQYF

d_call: .
v_call: TRBV12-3/TRBV12-4
clone_size: many
j_call: TRBJ1-1
cdr3_nt: TGTGCCAGCATTATGAGGGACGGGGTTGAAGCTTTCTTT
cdr3_aa: CASIMRDGVEAFF

d_call: TRBD1
v_call: TRBV28
clone_size: many
j_call: TRBJ1-2
cdr3_nt: TGTGCCAGCAGCGTAAACAGGGGGCAAGGCTACACCTTC
cdr3_aa: CASSVNRGQGYTF

d_call: .
v_call: TRBV15
clone_size: many
j_call: TRBJ2-7
cdr3_nt: TGTGCCACCAGCAGAGATAATCAGGGAGAGCAGTACTTC
cdr3_aa: CATSRDNQGEQYF

d_call: TRBD1
v_call: TRBV2
clone_size: many
j_call: TRBJ1-2
cdr3_nt: TGTGCCAGCACTACAACCCGGGACAGCTATGGCTACACCTTC
cdr3_aa: CASTTTRDSYGYTF

d_call: TRBD2
v_call: TRBV5-1
clone_size: .
j_call: TRBJ2-3
cdr3_nt: TGCGCCAGCAGCGCACCGGGGTCAGCGGGGACAGATACGCAGTATTTT
cdr3_aa: CASSAPGSAGTDTQYF

d_call: .
v_call: TRBV5-1
clone_size: many
j_call: TRBJ1-2
cdr3_nt: TGCGCCAGCAGACGAACAGGCGTCTCTAGGGGCTATGGCTACACCTTC
cdr3_aa: CASRRTGVSRGYGYTF

d_call: .
v_call: TRBV6-5
clone_size: many
j_call: TRBJ1-6
cdr3_nt: TGTGCCAGCAGTTACTCGATTAGGGGAAAGGATTCACCCCTCCACTTT
cdr3_aa: CASSYSIRGKDSPLHF

d_call: .
v_call: TRBV7-9
clone_size: many
j_call: TRBJ2-7
cdr3_nt: TGTGCCAGCAGCTTAGGGTTGGACGAGCAGTACTTC
cdr3_aa: CASSLGLDEQYF

d_call: TRBD1
v_call: TRBV10-3
clone_size: many
j_call: TRBJ1-1
cdr3_nt: TGTGCCATCAGTTCGGCAGGGGGCGGGTCTGACACTGAAGCTTTCTTT
cdr3_aa: CAISSAGGGSDTEAFF

d_call: TRBD1
v_call: TRBV24-1
clone_size: many
j_call: TRBJ1-2
cdr3_nt: TGTGCCACCAGTGATCGACAGGGTCGAAACTATGGCTACACCTTC
cdr3_aa: CATSDRQGRNYGYTF

d_call: TRBD1
v_call: TRBV28
clone_size: .
j_call: TRBJ1-2
cdr3_nt: TGTGCCAGCAGCGACAGGGCTGCTTTTGGCTACACCTTC
cdr3_aa: CASSDRAAFGYTF

d_call: TRBD1
v_call: TRBV2
clone_size: .
j_call: TRBJ1-2
cdr3_nt: TGTGCCAGCAGGCGTGACAGGGGCGACTATGGCTACACCTTC
cdr3_aa: CASRRDRGDYGYTF

d_call: .
v_call: TRBV20-1
clone_size: .
j_call: TRBJ2-7
cdr3_nt: TGCAGTGCTAGCTTAAAGGAGCAGTACTTC
cdr3_aa: CSASLKEQYF

d_call: .
v_call: TRBV6-2/TRBV6-3
clone_size: many
j_call: TRBJ1-5
cdr3_nt: TGTGCCAGCAGTTACCTCCTGGGGCACTCCGGAGCCAATCAGCCCCAGCATTTT
cdr3_aa: CASSYLLGHSGANQPQHF

d_call: .
v_call: TRBV20-1
clone_size: many
j_call: TRBJ2-5
cdr3_nt: TGCAGTGCTAGAGAACGGGAGACCCAGTACTTC
cdr3_aa: CSARERETQYF

d_call: TRBD1
v_call: TRBV12-3/TRBV12-4
clone_size: .
j_call: TRBJ2-5
cdr3_nt: TGTGCCAGCAGCCCTCCGGGACAGGGGGCAACAGAGACCCAGTACTTC
cdr3_aa: CASSPPGQGATETQYF

d_call: .
v_call: TRBV6-1
clone_size: few
j_call: TRBJ2-7
cdr3_nt: TGTGCCAGCAGTGAACCGGCTCCGGACTACGAGCAGTACTTC
cdr3_aa: CASSEPAPDYEQYF

d_call: TRBD1
v_call: TRBV5-1
clone_size: many
j_call: TRBJ2-7
cdr3_nt: TGCGCCAGCAGCATAGGACAGGGAGCCGAGCAGTACTTC
cdr3_aa: CASSIGQGAEQYF

d_call: TRBD2
v_call: TRBV20-1
clone_size: .
j_call: TRBJ2-5
cdr3_nt: TGCAGTGCTTCCCGGGGGGGGCGAGAGACCCAGTACTTC
cdr3_aa: CSASRGGRETQYF

d_call: TRBD1
v_call: TRBV12-3/TRBV12-4
clone_size: many
j_call: TRBJ1-2
cdr3_nt: TGTGCCAGCAGGGGGACAGGGGGTAATGGCTACACCTTC
cdr3_aa: CASRGTGGNGYTF

d_call: .
v_call: TRBV2
clone_size: many
j_call: TRBJ2-7
cdr3_nt: TGTGCCAGCAGTCGAACCGGGACACTCACCTACGAGCAGTACTTC
cdr3_aa: CASSRTGTLTYEQYF

d_call: .
v_call: TRBV18
clone_size: few
j_call: TRBJ2-4
cdr3_nt: TGTGCCAGCTCACCACCCCCGGGTAAAAACATTCAGTACTTC
cdr3_aa: CASSPPPGKNIQYF

d_call: TRBD1
v_call: TRBV6-2/TRBV6-3
clone_size: many
j_call: TRBJ1-5
cdr3_nt: TGTGCCAGCAGCCCCTTCCGAGACAGGGACTATCAGCCCCAGCATTTT
cdr3_aa: CASSPFRDRDYQPQHF

d_call: .
v_call: TRBV7-9
clone_size: many
j_call: TRBJ1-1
cdr3_nt: TGTGCCAGCAGCTTAGTGAGTTCTGAAGCTTTCTTT
cdr3_aa: CASSLVSSEAFF